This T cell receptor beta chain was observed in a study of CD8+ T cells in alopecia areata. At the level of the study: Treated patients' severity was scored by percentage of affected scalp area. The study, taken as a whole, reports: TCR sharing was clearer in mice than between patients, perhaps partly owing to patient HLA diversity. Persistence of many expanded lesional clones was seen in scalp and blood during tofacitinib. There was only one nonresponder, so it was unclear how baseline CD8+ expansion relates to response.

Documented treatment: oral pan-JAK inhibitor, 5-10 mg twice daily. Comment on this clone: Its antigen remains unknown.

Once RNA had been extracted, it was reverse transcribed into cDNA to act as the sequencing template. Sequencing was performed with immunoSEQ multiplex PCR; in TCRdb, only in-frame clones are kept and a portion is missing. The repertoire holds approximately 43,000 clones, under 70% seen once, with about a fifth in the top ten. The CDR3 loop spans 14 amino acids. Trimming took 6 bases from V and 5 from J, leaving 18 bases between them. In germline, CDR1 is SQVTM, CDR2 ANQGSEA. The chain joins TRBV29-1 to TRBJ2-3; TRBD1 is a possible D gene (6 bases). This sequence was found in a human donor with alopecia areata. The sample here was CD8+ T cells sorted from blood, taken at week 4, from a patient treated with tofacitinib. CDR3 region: CSVSTGKGEDTQYF. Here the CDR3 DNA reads TGCAGCGTCTCCACAGGGAAGGGAGAAGATACGCAGTATTTT.